This T cell receptor (beta chain) was profiled in a study of blood T cell repertoires in COVID-19. Turning to the study itself: The United States, Italy and Spain were the sources of the acute and convalescent COVID-19 samples.

Germline values: CDR1 MDHEN, CDR2 SYDVKM. This CDR3 region has 11 residues. Between the trimmed V and J ends, which lost 3 bases and 8 bases, there was a span of 4 bases. Individuals drawn from 20 to 30 US areas were about 18 to 100 years old. Sequencing used immunoSEQ multiplex PCR; TCRdb keeps in-frame clones, though not all of them. The table includes some 260,000 clones, 85% to 90% detected once. Sequencing was carried out using PBMCs or T cells enriched from blood (not recorded which). The sequence was obtained from a man aged 40-50 years who had recovered from COVID-19. The chain recombines TRBV28 with TRBJ1-4, with unresolved D. Written as DNA, the CDR3 is TGTGCCAGCAGTTTTTCGGAAAAACTGTTTTTT. This translates into CASSFSEKLFF.